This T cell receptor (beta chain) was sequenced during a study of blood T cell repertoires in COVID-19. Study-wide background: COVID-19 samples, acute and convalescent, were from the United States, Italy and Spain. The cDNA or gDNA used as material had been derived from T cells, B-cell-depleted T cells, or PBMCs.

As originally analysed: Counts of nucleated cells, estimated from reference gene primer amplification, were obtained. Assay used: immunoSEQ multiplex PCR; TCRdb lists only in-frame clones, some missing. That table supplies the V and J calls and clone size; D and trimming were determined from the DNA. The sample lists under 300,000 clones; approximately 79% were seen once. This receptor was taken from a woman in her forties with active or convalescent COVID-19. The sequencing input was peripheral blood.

CDR3 coding DNA: TGCGCCAGCAGCTTTAAACTAACAACTAGCACAGATACGCAGTATTTT. Amino acids: CASSFKLTTSTDTQYF. This rearrangement joins TRBV5-1 to TRBJ2-3, with D uncertain. Between the trimmed V and J ends, which lost 2 bases and 0 bases, there was a span of 13 bases. Germline V gene data show CDR1 as SGHRS and CDR2 as YFSETQ. CDR3 length: 16 residues.